These T cell receptor beta chains were read from a single sample in a study of PD-L1 blockade in urothelial cancer. The assay was immunoSEQ multiplex PCR, and TCRdb's table has in-frame clones only and misses some. The data show approximately 65,000 clones, with around nine tenths seen just once and approximately 3.5% held by the top ten. The sequenced sample was PBMCs, obtained around atezolizumab (anti-PD-L1) treatment. The receptors derive from a man in his sixties with urothelial cancer. CDR3s include the opening cysteine and the closing phenylalanine or tryptophan. A D gene is named only where the DNA matches it firmly. Clone size is shown for a subset of rows, as once, few, many or a class of expanded clone.

J,size,V,D,DNA,CDR3
TRBJ2-3,-,TRBV9,-,TGTGCCAGCAGCGTAGGAGAGGGGGTAGGCACAGATACGCAGTATTTT,CASSVGEGVGTDTQYF
TRBJ2-2,-,TRBV6-1,-,TGTGCCAGCAGTCGGGGTGACACCGGGGAGCTGTTTTTT,CASSRGDTGELFF
TRBJ2-2,-,TRBV7-9,-,TGTGCCAGCAGCACACACACCGGGGAGCTGTTTTTT,CASSTHTGELFF
TRBJ1-1,-,TRBV2,-,TGTGCCAGCAGTGAACAGGGCAGTTCCACTGAAGCTTTCTTT,CASSEQGSSTEAFF
TRBJ1-1,-,TRBV6-5,-,TGTGCCAGCAGTTACTCGACAGCGTTGAACACTGAAGCTTTCTTT,CASSYSTALNTEAFF
TRBJ1-5,-,TRBV7-2,-,TGTGCCAGCAGCTTAGAAGAGGTAACGCCCCAGCATTTT,CASSLEEVTPQHF
TRBJ1-6,-,TRBV5-1,-,TGCGCCAGCAGCCCTGGACAGAGCTCCTATAATTCACCCCTCCACTTT,CASSPGQSSYNSPLHF
TRBJ2-7,few,TRBV12-2,-,TGTGCAAGTCGCTTAGCCCTCGGACTAGCGGGGGGTCGGGAGCAGTACTTC,CASRLALGLAGGREQYF
TRBJ2-1,once,TRBV5-4,TRBD2,TGTGCCAGCAGCTTGGTAGCTAGCGGGATGAACAATGAGCAGTTCTTC,CASSLVASGMNNEQFF
TRBJ2-7,-,TRBV5-1,TRBD1,TGCGCCAGCAGCCGGGGACAGGGGGTAGCAGGTTACGAGCAGTACTTC,CASSRGQGVAGYEQYF
TRBJ2-5,-,TRBV19,TRBD2,TGTGCCAGTAGTATAGAAATGAGCGGGAGGGGAGAGACCCAGTACTTC,CASSIEMSGRGETQYF
TRBJ2-1,-,TRBV27,TRBD2,TGTGCCAGCAGTTTATATGCGGGACTAGCGGGGACTGAGCAGTTCTTC,CASSLYAGLAGTEQFF
TRBJ2-1,-,TRBV18,-,TGTGCCAGCTCACCGATTCGGGATGAGCAGTTCTTC,CASSPIRDEQFF
TRBJ1-5,once,TRBV5-5,-,TGTGCCAGCAGCTTGGTCCCAGATGGGCCCCAGCATTTT,CASSLVPDGPQHF
TRBJ2-7,-,TRBV28,TRBD2,TGTGCCAGCAGTCCCACCCAGCCGGGAGGCTACGAGCAGTACTTC,CASSPTQPGGYEQYF
TRBJ1-1,-,TRBV9,TRBD1,TGTGCCAGCAGCGCCGGACAGGGGGCAGGCACTGAAGCTTTCTTT,CASSAGQGAGTEAFF
TRBJ2-2,-,TRBV30,-,TGTGCCTGGAGTGTAGGGGGATTCGGGGAGCTGTTTTTT,CAWSVGGFGELFF
TRBJ1-2,few,TRBV4-1,-,TGCGCCAGCAGCCTAGCCGGGGGGAGGTATGGCTACACCTTC,CASSLAGGRYGYTF
TRBJ1-6,-,TRBV10-3,TRBD1,TGTGCCACGACAGGGGATAATTCACCCCTCCACTTT,CATTGDNSPLHF
TRBJ2-3,-,TRBV6-5,-,TGTGCCACCCGGGACTCCCGCACAGATACGCAGTATTTT,CATRDSRTDTQYF
TRBJ1-6,-,TRBV7-8,-,TGTGCCAGCAGTAATACAGTGAGCTATAATTCACCCCTCCACTTT,CASSNTVSYNSPLHF
TRBJ1-4,-,TRBV18,TRBD1,TGTGCCAGCTCAGCGTTTAAGACAGGGCATAATGAAAAACTGTTTTTT,CASSAFKTGHNEKLFF
TRBJ1-1,-,TRBV6-6,-,TGTGCCAGCAGTTACCACAGAGGACTAATGAACACTGAAGCTTTCTTT,CASSYHRGLMNTEAFF
TRBJ2-3,-,TRBV14,-,TGTGCCAGCAGCCTCTCTCCTAAGACTAGCACAGATACGCAGTATTTT,CASSLSPKTSTDTQYF
TRBJ1-3,-,TRBV5-6,-,TGTGCCAGCAGCCCCCGACAGTGGAGAAACACCATATATTTT,CASSPRQWRNTIYF
TRBJ2-1,-,TRBV6-6,TRBD1,TGTGCCAGCAGTTACGGCCAGGGGGCTGGAGCCGATGAGCAGTTCTTC,CASSYGQGAGADEQFF
TRBJ2-1,-,TRBV9,-,TGTGCCAGCAGCGTAGACCTAGAAGTCTACAATGAGCAGTTCTTC,CASSVDLEVYNEQFF
TRBJ1-2,-,TRBV28,-,TGTGCCAGCATAAGCGAGGAGCTCTATGGCTACACCTTC,CASISEELYGYTF
TRBJ2-1,-,TRBV5-1,TRBD2,TGCGCCAGCAGCTTGCCGACTAGCGGGGGGAACAATGAGCAGTTCTTC,CASSLPTSGGNNEQFF
TRBJ2-7,few,TRBV10-2,TRBD2,TGCGCCAGCAGTTCCATTCTAGCGGGCCCCCACGAGCAGTACTTC,CASSSILAGPHEQYF
TRBJ2-3,-,TRBV7-3,-,TGTGCCAGCAGCTTAAACACAGGGAGCACAGATACGCAGTATTTT,CASSLNTGSTDTQYF
TRBJ1-1,-,TRBV9,-,TGTGCCAGTGGCGATAGGGGCACTGAAGCTTTCTTT,CASGDRGTEAFF
TRBJ2-2,-,TRBV2,TRBD2,TGTGCCAGCAGTGAGAGTAGCGGGAGAGGTGACACCGGGGAGCTGTTTTTT,CASSESSGRGDTGELFF
TRBJ2-1,-,TRBV5-1,TRBD2,TGCGCCAGCAGCTTTAGCGGGGGCCTCTACAATGAGCAGTTCTTC,CASSFSGGLYNEQFF